The clone carrying this TCR beta chain showed up just a few times. Its antigen remains unknown. TCRdb fed the RT-PCR reads into MiXCR, producing one record per CDR3 protein. The sample lists over 300,000 distinct CDR3 sequences, less than 25% seen once, with approximately 10% in the top ten. Germline CDR1 and CDR2: DFQATT and SNEGSKA (reference sequence). The ends were cut back, 6 bases at V and 7 bases at J, with 16 bases in the middle. The CDR3 runs to 12 residues. These data belong to a study of response to subunit inactivated influenza vaccine. Study-wide results and caveats: The authors proposed limited new T cell recruitment per seasonal influenza vaccination.

The rearrangement uses TRBV20-1 and TRBJ2-7, with no clear D. This receptor was taken from a man aged 45 to 75 who received an inactivated influenza vaccine. This sample comprised PBMCs from blood, obtained around 22 months after vaccination. The CDR3 nucleotides read TGCAGTGCCAACCCCGATGGGCGGGAGCAGTACTTC. The encoded protein is CSANPDGREQYF.